The 7 T cell receptor beta chains listed next were all sequenced from one sample in a study of vaccination and CD4 T cells after COVID-19. No cognate antigen is known for these TCRs. The sample's treatment: roughly ten-day PBMC culture with coronavirus spike peptide pools or control peptides (ViraFEST assay). An Oncomine TCR Beta short-read assay was used to sequence the DNA from cultured CD4+ T cells. MiXCR, run by TCRdb on the PCR reads, gives a single entry per CDR3 protein. The sample has 7,500 or so distinct CDR3 sequences, over 70% seen once. Input material: CD4+ T cells from blood, cultured in vitro. The receptors shown here come from a human donor who had recovered from COVID-19.

This clonotype was counted once. This chain links TRBV6-1 with TRBJ2-5; TRBD2 agrees at 8 bases. This CDR3 region has 14 residues. Unmatched junction bases numbered 5, after V lost 4 bases and J lost 4 bases. From germline, CDR1 is MNHNS and CDR2 SASEGT. The DNA for the CDR3 is TGTGCCAGCAGTGCGTTAGCGGGAAGAGAGACCCAGTACTTC. Its protein is CASSALAGRETQYF.

The chain couples TRBV19 to TRBJ2-1; 12 bases match TRBD2. Germline-derived CDR1 and CDR2 are LNHDA and SQIVND (reference sequence). The CDR3 contains 17 residues. J gave up 3 bases and V 1 base, and 4 bases lay outside the gene matches. The chain's CDR3 is CASSIVLAGGSYNEQFF. Written as DNA, the CDR3 is TGTGCCAGTAGTATAGTTCTAGCGGGAGGGAGCTACAATGAGCAGTTCTTC.

This clonotype showed up just a few times. The genes are TRBV2 and TRBJ2-1, with TRBD2 matching over 10 bases. CDR3 length: 15 residues. Per germline, CDR1 SNHLY and CDR2 FYNNEI. V shed 8 bases, J shed 9 bases, and the junction held 13 bases outside the gene matches. CDR3 residues: CASLLKLAGLPEQFF. The CDR3 DNA is TGTGCCAGCCTCTTGAAACTAGCGGGATTACCTGAGCAGTTCTTC.

This clonotype is medium-sized in the sample. This chain joins TRBV5-6 and TRBJ1-6, with D possibly TRBD1 on 5 matching bases. The ends were cut back, 2 bases at V and 7 bases at J, with 13 bases in the middle. This CDR3 has 15 amino acids. Germline V gene data show CDR1 as SGHDT and CDR2 as YYEEEE. The CDR3 region is CASSLRTPGNSPLHF. The CDR3 coding sequence is TGTGCCAGCAGCTTACGGACCCCAGGGAATTCACCCCTCCACTTT.

The rearrangement links TRBV24-1 to TRBJ2-7; D uncertain. This CDR3 is 13 amino acids long. The V end lost 4 bases, the J end lost 3 bases, and 9 bases lay between the germline ends. Germline loops: CDR1 KGHDR, CDR2 SFDVKD. The CDR3 DNA sequence: TGTGCCACCAGTGACGGCTCCCTCTACGAGCAGTACTTC. This sequence encodes CATSDGSLYEQYF.

The chain couples TRBV5-4 to TRBJ1-3; 7 bases fit TRBD1. This CDR3 is built from 14 residues. CDR1 and CDR2 (germline): SGHNT, YYREEE (reference sequence). V gave up 4 bases and J gave up 3 bases; unmatched junction bases: 4. In DNA form, the CDR3 reads TGTGCCAGCAGCGCTGACAGGGTTGGAAACACCATATATTTT. This translates into CASSADRVGNTIYF. The full variable domain, in which reference TRBV5-4 and TRBJ1-3 provide the parts outside the CDR3, is ETGVTQSPTHLIKTRGQQVTLRCSSQSGHNTVSWYQQALGQGPQFIFQYYREEENGRGNFPPRFSGLQFPNYSSELNVNALELDDSALYLCASSADRVGNTIYFGEGSWLTVV.

J is TRBJ2-2 and V is TRBV24-1; D is unclear. CDR3 length: 14 residues. Germline values: CDR1 KGHDR, CDR2 SFDVKD. The V end lost 9 bases, the J end lost 0 bases, and 10 bases lay between the germline ends. The CDR3, as DNA: TGTGCCACCGACGGCGGTCCGAACACCGGGGAGCTGTTTTTT. It yields the protein CATDGGPNTGELFF.